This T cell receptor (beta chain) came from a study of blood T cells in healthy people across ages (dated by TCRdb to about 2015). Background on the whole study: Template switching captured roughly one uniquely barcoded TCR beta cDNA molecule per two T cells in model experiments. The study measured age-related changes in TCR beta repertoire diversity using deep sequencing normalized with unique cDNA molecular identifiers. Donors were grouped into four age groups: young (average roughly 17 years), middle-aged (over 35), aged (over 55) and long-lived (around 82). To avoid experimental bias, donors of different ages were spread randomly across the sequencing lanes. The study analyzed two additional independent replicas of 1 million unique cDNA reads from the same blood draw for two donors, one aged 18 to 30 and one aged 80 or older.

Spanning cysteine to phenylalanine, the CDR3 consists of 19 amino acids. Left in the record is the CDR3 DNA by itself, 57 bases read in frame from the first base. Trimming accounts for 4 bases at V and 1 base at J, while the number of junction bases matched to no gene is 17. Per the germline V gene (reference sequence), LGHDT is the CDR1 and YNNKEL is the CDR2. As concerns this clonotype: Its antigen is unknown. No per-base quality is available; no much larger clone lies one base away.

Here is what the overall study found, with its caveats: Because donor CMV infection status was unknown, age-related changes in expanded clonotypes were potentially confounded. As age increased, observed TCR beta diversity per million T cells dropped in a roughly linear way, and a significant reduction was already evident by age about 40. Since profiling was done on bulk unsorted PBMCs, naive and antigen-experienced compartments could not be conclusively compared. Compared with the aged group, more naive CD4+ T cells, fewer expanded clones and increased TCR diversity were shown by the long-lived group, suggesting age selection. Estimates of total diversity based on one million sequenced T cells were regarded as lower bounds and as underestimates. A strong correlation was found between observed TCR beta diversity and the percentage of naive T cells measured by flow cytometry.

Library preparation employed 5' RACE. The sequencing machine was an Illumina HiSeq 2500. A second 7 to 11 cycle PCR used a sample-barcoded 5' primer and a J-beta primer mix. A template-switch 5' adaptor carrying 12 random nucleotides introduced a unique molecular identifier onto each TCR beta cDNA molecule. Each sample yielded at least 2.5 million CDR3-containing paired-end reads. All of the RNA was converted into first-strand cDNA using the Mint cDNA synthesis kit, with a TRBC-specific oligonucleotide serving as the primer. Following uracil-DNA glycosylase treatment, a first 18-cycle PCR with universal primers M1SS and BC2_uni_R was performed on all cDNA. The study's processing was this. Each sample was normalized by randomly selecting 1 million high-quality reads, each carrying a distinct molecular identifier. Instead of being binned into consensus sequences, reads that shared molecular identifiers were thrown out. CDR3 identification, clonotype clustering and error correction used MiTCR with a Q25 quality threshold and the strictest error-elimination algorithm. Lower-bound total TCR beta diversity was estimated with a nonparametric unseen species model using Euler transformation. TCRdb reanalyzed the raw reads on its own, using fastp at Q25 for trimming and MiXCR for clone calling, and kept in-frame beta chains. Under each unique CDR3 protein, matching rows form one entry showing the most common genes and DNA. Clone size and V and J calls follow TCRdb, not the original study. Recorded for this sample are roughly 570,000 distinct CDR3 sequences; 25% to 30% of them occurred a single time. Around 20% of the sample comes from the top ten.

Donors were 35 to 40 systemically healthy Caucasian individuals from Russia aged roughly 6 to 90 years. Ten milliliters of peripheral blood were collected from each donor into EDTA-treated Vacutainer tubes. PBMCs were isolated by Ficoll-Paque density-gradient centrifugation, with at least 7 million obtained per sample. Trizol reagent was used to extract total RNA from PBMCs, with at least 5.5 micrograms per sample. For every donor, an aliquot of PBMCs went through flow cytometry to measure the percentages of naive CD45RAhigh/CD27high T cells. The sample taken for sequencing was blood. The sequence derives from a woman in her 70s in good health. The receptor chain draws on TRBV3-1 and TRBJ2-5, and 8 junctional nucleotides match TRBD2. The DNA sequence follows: TGTGCCAGCAGCCCCCGAGGGAGCGGGGGCCTCCACCTCCAAGAGACCCAGTACTTC. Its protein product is CASSPRGSGGLHLQETQYF.